These T cell receptor beta chains were read from a single sample in a study of blood T cell repertoires in COVID-19. Generated by immunoSEQ multiplex PCR, the TCRdb table keeps only in-frame clones and is missing some. The sample carries roughly 100,000 clones, around 88% recorded once. The specimen sequenced was peripheral blood. The receptors stem from a human donor in a cohort sampled during active COVID-19. Each CDR3 is given with its conserved first and last residue. Clone size is not always given. Where it is, it says once, few, many or a class for expanded clones.

cdr3_aa v_call clone_size
CATSTPLDRARGFNPQHF TRBV15 .
CASRPPGGDIYNQPQHF TRBV28 .
CASSLGLAGSWRYNEQFF TRBV5-1 .
CSVEGGRENTEAFF TRBV29-1 .
CASSLALAAPNEQFF TRBV7-7 .
CASSQDPTGTEQFF TRBV14 .
CSVAPSGNPGELFF TRBV29-1 .
CASSQDIRWTGTTKETQYF TRBV4-1 .
CASSQGGRGRDTQYF TRBV14 .
CASSLVASGTSYEQYF TRBV11-3 .
CASSYSDRGETQYF TRBV6-6 .
CARSLLAGGQGAELFF TRBV5-3 .
CASSPTGVRITEAFF TRBV7-2 once
CASSVPSGGRPNTGELFF TRBV5-5 .
CASSVGLAGVETQYF TRBV9 .
CASSRRAVGDTQYF TRBV3-1/TRBV3-2 .
CASSSRDQPRSLHF TRBV7-9 .
CASGVPSMNTEAFF TRBV27 .
CASSPRGAPYSYEQYF TRBV6-2/TRBV6-3 .
CASRPPAENIQYF TRBV6-5 .
CASSLAASGSTDTQYF TRBV27 .
CASSANLGREETQYF TRBV18 .
CASSINLGGMNTEAFF TRBV19 .
CASSLSGNQPQHF TRBV19 .
CASSFSRENIQYF TRBV27 .
CASSPGGSIYEQYF TRBV7-2 .
CASSESARETQYF TRBV2 .
CASSLLGQATYEQYF TRBV5-4 .
CASSLTENTEAFF TRBV5-4 few
CASSHQGAKVNEQFF TRBV27 .
CASSSHPAGEEQFF TRBV21-1 .
CASSIVASGGARETQYF TRBV19 few
CASSQDRDRDSNQPQHF TRBV4-1 .
CASSPQGERNTEAFF TRBV23-1 .
CASSVQGPGELFF TRBV9 .